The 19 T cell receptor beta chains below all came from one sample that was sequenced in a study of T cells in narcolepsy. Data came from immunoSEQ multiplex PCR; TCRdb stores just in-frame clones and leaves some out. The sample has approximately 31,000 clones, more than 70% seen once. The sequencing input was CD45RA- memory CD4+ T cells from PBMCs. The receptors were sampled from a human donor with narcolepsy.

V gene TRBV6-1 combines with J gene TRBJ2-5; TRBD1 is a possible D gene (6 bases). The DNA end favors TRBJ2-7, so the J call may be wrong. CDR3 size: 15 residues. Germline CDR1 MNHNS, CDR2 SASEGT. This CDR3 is CASSISGAAPGEQYF. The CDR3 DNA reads TGTGCCAGCAGCATATCAGGGGCAGCCCCCGGCGAGCAGTACTTC.

The CDR3 DNA is TGTGCCAGTAGTACGGACAGGGATGGCGGGGAGCTGTTTTTT. Its protein product is CASSTDRDGGELFF. The J gene is TRBJ2-2, the V gene TRBV19; 8 nucleotides match TRBD1. The CDR3 has 14 amino acids. Unmatched junction bases numbered 5, after V lost 4 bases and J lost 7 bases. Germline CDR1 LNHDA, CDR2 SQIVND (reference sequence).

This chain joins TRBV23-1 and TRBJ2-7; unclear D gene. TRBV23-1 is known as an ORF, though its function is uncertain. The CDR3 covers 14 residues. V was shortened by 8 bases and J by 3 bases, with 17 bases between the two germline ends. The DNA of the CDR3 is TGCGCCAGCCACTACGGCGGTCCAAACTACGAGCAGTACTTC. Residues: CASHYGGPNYEQYF.

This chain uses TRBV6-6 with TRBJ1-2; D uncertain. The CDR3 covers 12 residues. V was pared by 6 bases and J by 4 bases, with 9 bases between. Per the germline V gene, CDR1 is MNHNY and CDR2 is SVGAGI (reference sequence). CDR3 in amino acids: CASRREGYGYTF. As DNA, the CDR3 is TGTGCCAGCAGACGCGAGGGCTATGGCTACACCTTC.

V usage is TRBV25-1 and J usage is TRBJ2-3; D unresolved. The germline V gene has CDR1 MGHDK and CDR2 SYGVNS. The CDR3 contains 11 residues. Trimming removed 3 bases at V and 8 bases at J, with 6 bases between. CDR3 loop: CASSEVGTQYF. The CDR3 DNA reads TGTGCCAGCAGTGAGGTGGGTACGCAGTATTTT.

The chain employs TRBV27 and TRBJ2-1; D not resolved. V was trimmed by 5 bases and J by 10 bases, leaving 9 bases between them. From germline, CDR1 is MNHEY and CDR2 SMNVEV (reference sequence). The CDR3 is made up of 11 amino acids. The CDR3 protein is CASSPGREQFF. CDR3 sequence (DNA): TGTGCCAGCAGTCCCGGACGGGAGCAGTTCTTC.

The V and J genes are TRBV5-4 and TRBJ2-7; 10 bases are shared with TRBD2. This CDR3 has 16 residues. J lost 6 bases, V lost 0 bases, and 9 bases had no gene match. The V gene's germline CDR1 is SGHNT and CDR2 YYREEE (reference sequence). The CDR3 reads CASSLGPLAGEVEQYF. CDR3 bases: TGTGCCAGCAGCTTGGGGCCTCTAGCGGGAGAGGTCGAGCAGTACTTC.

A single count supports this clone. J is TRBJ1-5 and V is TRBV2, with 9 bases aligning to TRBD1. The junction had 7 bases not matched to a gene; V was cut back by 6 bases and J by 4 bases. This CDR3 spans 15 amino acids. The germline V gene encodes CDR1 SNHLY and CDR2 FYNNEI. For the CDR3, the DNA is TGTGCCAGCAGAGTTGACGGACAGGGGAATCAGCCCCAGCATTTT. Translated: CASRVDGQGNQPQHF.

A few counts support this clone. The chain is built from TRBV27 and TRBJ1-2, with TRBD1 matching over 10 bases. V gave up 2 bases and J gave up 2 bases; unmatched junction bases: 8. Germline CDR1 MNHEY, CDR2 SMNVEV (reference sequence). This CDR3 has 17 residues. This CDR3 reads CASSLSGWDRGNYGYTF. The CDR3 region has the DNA TGTGCCAGCAGTTTAAGTGGTTGGGACAGGGGAAACTATGGCTACACCTTC.

The CDR3 region has the DNA TGTGCCAGCAGTGCCTCACGGAGAGAGACCCAGTACTTC. It yields the protein CASSASRRETQYF. The chain employs TRBV6-1 and TRBJ2-5; D remains unclear. This CDR3 region has 13 residues. In germline, CDR1 is MNHNS, CDR2 SASEGT. V gave up 4 bases and J gave up 4 bases, with 10 bases separating them.

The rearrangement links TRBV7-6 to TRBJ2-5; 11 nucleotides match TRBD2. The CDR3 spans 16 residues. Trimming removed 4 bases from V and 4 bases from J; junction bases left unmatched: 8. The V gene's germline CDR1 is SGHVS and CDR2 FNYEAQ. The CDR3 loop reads CASSSIAGGPGETQYF. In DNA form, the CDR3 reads TGTGCCAGCAGCTCTATAGCGGGAGGGCCTGGAGAGACCCAGTACTTC.

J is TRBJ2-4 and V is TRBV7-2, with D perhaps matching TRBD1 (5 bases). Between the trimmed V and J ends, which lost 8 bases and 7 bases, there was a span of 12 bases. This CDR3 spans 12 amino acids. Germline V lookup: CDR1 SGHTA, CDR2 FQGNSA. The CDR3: CASQGLYNIQYF. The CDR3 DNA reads TGTGCCAGCCAGGGCCTCTATAACATTCAGTACTTC.

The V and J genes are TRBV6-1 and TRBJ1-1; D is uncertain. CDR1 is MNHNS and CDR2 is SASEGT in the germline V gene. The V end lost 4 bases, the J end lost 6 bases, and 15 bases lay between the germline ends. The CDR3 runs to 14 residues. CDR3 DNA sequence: TGTGCCAGCAGTGGCCGGGCCGCCGGACCTGAAGCTTTCTTT. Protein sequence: CASSGRAAGPEAFF.

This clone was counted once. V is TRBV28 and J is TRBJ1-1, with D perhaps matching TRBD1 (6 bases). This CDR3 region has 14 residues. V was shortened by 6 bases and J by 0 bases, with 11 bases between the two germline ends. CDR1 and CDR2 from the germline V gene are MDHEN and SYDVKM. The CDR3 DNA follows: TGTGCCAGCAGCCCAGGGGCTCTGAACACTGAAGCTTTCTTT. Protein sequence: CASSPGALNTEAFF.

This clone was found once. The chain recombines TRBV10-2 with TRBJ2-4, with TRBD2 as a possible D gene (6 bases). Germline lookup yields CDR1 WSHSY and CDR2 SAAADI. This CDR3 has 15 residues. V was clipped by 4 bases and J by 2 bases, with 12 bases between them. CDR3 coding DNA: TGCGCCAGCAGTGGCGGAGGGAGAACCAAAAACATTCAGTACTTC. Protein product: CASSGGGRTKNIQYF.

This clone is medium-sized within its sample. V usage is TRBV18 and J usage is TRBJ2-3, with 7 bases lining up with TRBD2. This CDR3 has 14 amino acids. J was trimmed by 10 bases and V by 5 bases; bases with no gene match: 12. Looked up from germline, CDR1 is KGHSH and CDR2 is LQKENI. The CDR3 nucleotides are TGTGCCAGCTCATCCGGGACTAAAAGGGATCCGCAGTATTTT. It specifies CASSSGTKRDPQYF.

CDR3 in amino acids: CASSLQGAGYNEQFF. The CDR3 bases are TGTGCCAGCAGCCTACAGGGAGCTGGCTACAATGAGCAGTTCTTC. The chain recombines TRBV7-3 with TRBJ2-1, with D possibly being TRBD1 (6 bases). The V gene lost 5 bases and the J gene lost 3 bases, with 14 bases spanning the gap. This CDR3 is 15 amino acids long. Per the germline V gene, CDR1 is SGHTA and CDR2 is FQGTGA.

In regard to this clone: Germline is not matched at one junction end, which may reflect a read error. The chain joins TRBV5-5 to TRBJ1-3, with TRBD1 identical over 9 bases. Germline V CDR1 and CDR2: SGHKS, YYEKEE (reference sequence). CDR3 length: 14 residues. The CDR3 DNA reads TGTGTCAGCAGCTGGACAGGGGCTGGAAACACCATATATTTT. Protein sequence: CVSSWTGAGNTIYF.

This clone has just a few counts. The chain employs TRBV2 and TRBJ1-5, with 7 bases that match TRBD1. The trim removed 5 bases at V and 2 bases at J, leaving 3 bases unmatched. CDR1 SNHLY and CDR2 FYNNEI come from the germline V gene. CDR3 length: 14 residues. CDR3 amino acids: CASSRGLGNQPQHF. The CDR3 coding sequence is TGTGCCAGCAGTAGGGGGCTGGGCAATCAGCCCCAGCATTTT.